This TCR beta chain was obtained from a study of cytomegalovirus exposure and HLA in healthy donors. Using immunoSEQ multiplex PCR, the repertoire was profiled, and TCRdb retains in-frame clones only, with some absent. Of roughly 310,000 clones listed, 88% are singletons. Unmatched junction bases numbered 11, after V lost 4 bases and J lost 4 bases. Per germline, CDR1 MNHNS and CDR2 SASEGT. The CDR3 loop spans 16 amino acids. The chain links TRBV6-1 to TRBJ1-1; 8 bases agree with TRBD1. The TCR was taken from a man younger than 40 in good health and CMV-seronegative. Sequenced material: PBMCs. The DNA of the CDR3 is TGTGCCAGCAGTGGCGACAGGGGACGATGGGGCACTGAAGCTTTCTTT. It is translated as CASSGDRGRWGTEAFF.